These 5 T cell receptor beta chains were sequenced from one sample in a study of cytomegalovirus exposure and HLA in healthy donors. The PCR ran on 60 Vbeta and 13 Jbeta primers. Sequenced by immunoSEQ multiplex PCR; TCRdb stores in-frame clones only, minus some. The table has approximately 120,000 clones, 81% seen once. The sequencing input was PBMCs. These receptor sequences come from a woman aged 30 to 39 in good health and CMV-seronegative.

The chain is built from TRBV19 and TRBJ1-4, with D possibly TRBD1 on 6 matching bases. From germline, CDR1 is LNHDA and CDR2 SQIVND (reference sequence). Between the trimmed V and J ends, which lost 7 bases and 5 bases, there was a span of 17 bases. The CDR3 loop spans 15 amino acids. As DNA, the CDR3 is TGTGCCAGTACTCCGACAGGCGGACAAAATGAAAAACTGTTTTTT. This codes for CASTPTGGQNEKLFF. The full variable domain, rest sourced from reference TRBV19 and TRBJ1-4, is DGGITQSPKYLFRKEGQNVTLSCEQNLNHDAMYWYRQDPGQGLRLIYYSQIVNDFQKGDIAEGYSVSREKKESFPLTVTSAQKNPTAFYLCASTPTGGQNEKLFFGSGTQLSVL.

The CDR3 nucleotides are TGTGCCAGCAGTTTTTCTAGCGGGAGAACCGAGCAGTACTTC. This gives the protein CASSFSSGRTEQYF. The chain uses TRBV28 and TRBJ2-7, with 10 positions matching TRBD2. The trim removed 3 bases at V and 6 bases at J, leaving 5 bases unmatched. This CDR3 has 14 residues. Germline V CDR1 and CDR2: MDHEN, SYDVKM.

This rearrangement joins TRBV19 to TRBJ2-4; 11 bases align to TRBD2. Germline trimming cut 5 bases from V and 0 bases from J; bases unmatched to any gene: 6. The CDR3 runs to 17 residues. In germline, CDR1 is LNHDA, CDR2 SQIVND (reference sequence). The CDR3: CASSAGTSGLAKNIQYF. CDR3 DNA: TGTGCCAGTAGTGCCGGGACTAGCGGACTAGCCAAAAACATTCAGTACTTC.

The CDR3 protein is CASRGGATTGELFF. Written as DNA, the CDR3 is TGTGCCTCCCGTGGGGGCGCGACCACCGGGGAGCTGTTTTTT. The rearrangement links TRBV28 to TRBJ2-2; tentatively, D is TRBD1 (6 bases). Germline CDR1 MDHEN, CDR2 SYDVKM. Trimming stripped 11 bases from V and 4 bases from J, with 17 bases between. This CDR3 comprises 14 residues.

The CDR3 sequence: CASSRPSQIFAGELFF. CDR3 DNA: TGTGCCAGCAGCCGCCCCTCACAGATCTTCGCCGGGGAGCTGTTTTTT. The V and J genes are TRBV5-6 and TRBJ2-2; no definite D call. Germline V gene sequence: CDR1 SGHDT, CDR2 YYEEEE. Trimming cost V 4 bases and J 6 bases, with 19 bases left between them. The CDR3 has 16 amino acids.